This T cell receptor beta chain appears in the sequencing data of a study of cytomegalovirus exposure and HLA in healthy donors. Germline V gene data show CDR1 as LNHNV and CDR2 as YYDKDF (reference sequence). The CDR3 runs to 17 residues. V shed 0 bases, J shed 6 bases, and the junction held 10 bases outside the gene matches. Using immunoSEQ multiplex PCR, the repertoire was profiled, and TCRdb retains in-frame clones only, with some absent. The table has approximately 88,000 clones, approximately 96% seen once; the top ten hold 1.3%. Study-level results: Researchers catalogued 164 TCR beta chains as cytomegalovirus-associated.

In its sample, this clone was seen once. Its antigen is unidentified. The chain combines TRBV15 with TRBJ2-7; TRBD2 agrees at 11 bases. The receptor was isolated from a woman aged 18-30 years in good health and CMV-seronegative. The material sequenced was PBMCs. The CDR3: CATSRDPVSLAGGEQYF. As DNA, the CDR3 is TGTGCCACCAGCAGAGATCCGGTAAGCCTAGCGGGAGGCGAGCAGTACTTC.